Below, one T cell receptor beta chain is given with its context. The antigen is undetermined. The sample originates from a study of TIL therapy for anti-PD-1-resistant metastatic lung cancer. Study overall: Progressing patients received lymphodepletion, expanded TIL infusion and IL-2. Most patients had lung adenocarcinoma; a handful of tumors were EGFR-mutant, two ALK-rearranged; half smoked currently or formerly. Median patient age was 54, ranging about 38-75 years. Study-level findings and limits: Patients were highly selected, enriched for treatment-naive, never-smoker and oncogene-addicted cases.

Documented time point: pre-treatment sample, taken before nivolumab and TIL therapy. Between the trimmed V and J ends, which lost 3 bases and 9 bases, there was a span of 18 bases. The CDR3 runs to 15 residues. Germline CDR1 reads MNHEY; CDR2 reads SVGAGI. The libraries were made with immunoSEQ v3. The method was immunoSEQ multiplex PCR; TCRdb's version includes in-frame clones alone and lacks a portion of them. The data show about 60,000 clones, roughly 84% seen once. This chain uses TRBV6-5 with TRBJ2-1; possible D gene TRBD2, 6 bases. The receptor's source is a person aged 25 to 85 with non-small cell lung cancer. This material consisted of blood, taken at baseline. Here the CDR3 DNA reads TGTGCCAGCAGTTATTCGACGGGAGTTCGGGGTGAGCAGTTCTTC. This encodes CASSYSTGVRGEQFF.